The source of this T cell receptor (beta chain) is a study of blood T cell repertoires in COVID-19. Original methodology: From reference gene primer amplification, estimates of nucleated cell counts were derived. Measured with immunoSEQ multiplex PCR; TCRdb has only the in-frame clones, and not every one. V, J and clone size reflect that table, while D and trimming were determined from the DNA. The data show 200,000 to 250,000 clones, roughly four fifths seen once. V lost 5 bases to trimming and J lost 1 base, with 11 bases between them. Germline CDR1 and CDR2: LNHDA and SQIVND (reference sequence). The CDR3 sequence is 14 residues long.

The sample consisted of peripheral blood. The gene calls are TRBV19 and TRBJ2-5, with D tentatively TRBD1 (5 bases). The receptor was isolated from a man under 40 who had recovered from COVID-19. The CDR3 DNA reads TGTGCCAGTAGTCAAATGGGGCGCCAAGAGACCCAGTACTTC. It is translated as CASSQMGRQETQYF.